A selection of T cell receptor beta chains follows, all from one sample in a study of identical twins. TCRdb processed the 5' RACE reads anew with MiXCR; each CDR3 protein has one entry. The data hold 300,000 to 400,000 distinct CDR3 sequences, with 9% to 15% observed a single time. The sample also formed part of further work on yellow fever vaccine responses in identical twins.

The sequencing sample was made of CD8+ T cells sorted from blood. All receptors come from a woman aged 18-35 years in good health. CDR3s include the opening cysteine and the closing phenylalanine or tryptophan. The D gene is left open where the match is weak. Clone size is shown for a subset of rows, as once, few, many or a class of expanded clone.

D: TRBD2
size: many
J: TRBJ2-1
V: TRBV20-1
CDR3: CSARDERGPYNEQFF
DNA: TGCAGTGCTAGAGATGAGCGGGGCCCGTACAATGAGCAGTTCTTC

D: -
size: few
J: TRBJ2-3
V: TRBV11-2
CDR3: CASSSLTDTQYF
DNA: TGTGCCAGCAGCTCGCTCACAGATACGCAGTATTTT

D: -
size: -
J: TRBJ2-1
V: TRBV20-1
CDR3: CSAIRDWESNEQFF
DNA: TGCAGTGCTATACGGGATTGGGAAAGCAATGAGCAGTTCTTC

D: -
size: -
J: TRBJ1-1
V: TRBV5-5
CDR3: CASSLSAGSNTEAFF
DNA: TGTGCCAGCAGCTTGTCGGCAGGATCGAACACTGAAGCTTTCTTT

D: TRBD2
size: few
J: TRBJ2-1
V: TRBV5-6
CDR3: CASRWIAGGLSAYNEQFF
DNA: TGTGCCAGCAGGTGGATAGCGGGGGGGCTTTCGGCCTACAATGAGCAGTTCTTC

D: -
size: -
J: TRBJ2-3
V: TRBV11-2
CDR3: CASSLEGGAPHTQYF
DNA: TGTGCCAGCAGCTTAGAAGGGGGAGCCCCCCATACGCAGTATTTT

D: -
size: many
J: TRBJ1-2
V: TRBV12-3/TRBV12-4
CDR3: CASSPDGRGFYGYTF
DNA: TGTGCCAGCAGTCCCGATGGGAGAGGGTTCTATGGCTACACCTTC

D: TRBD1
size: many
J: TRBJ2-1
V: TRBV6-4
CDR3: CASSTGTDLNEQFF
DNA: TGTGCCAGCAGCACAGGGACAGATCTCAATGAGCAGTTCTTC

D: -
size: few
J: TRBJ1-2
V: TRBV3-1
CDR3: CASSQDLPKGGGGYTF
DNA: TGTGCCAGCAGCCAAGATCTCCCGAAGGGGGGAGGTGGCTACACCTTC

D: -
size: -
J: TRBJ2-7
V: TRBV20-1
CDR3: CSARDTGHLYEQYF
DNA: TGCAGTGCTAGAGATACCGGACACCTCTACGAGCAGTACTTC

D: TRBD2
size: -
J: TRBJ2-7
V: TRBV20-1
CDR3: CSARDLKLAEYEQYF
DNA: TGCAGTGCTAGAGATCTGAAACTAGCGGAGTACGAGCAGTACTTC

D: TRBD2
size: -
J: TRBJ2-1
V: TRBV6-1
CDR3: CASSGLAGPSYNEQFF
DNA: TGTGCCAGCTCAGGACTAGCGGGGCCCTCCTACAATGAGCAGTTCTTC

D: -
size: many
J: TRBJ2-1
V: TRBV7-9
CDR3: CASSQPSPKGYNEQFF
DNA: TGTGCCAGCAGCCAACCGAGCCCTAAGGGGTACAATGAGCAGTTCTTC

D: -
size: -
J: TRBJ2-7
V: TRBV24-1
CDR3: CATSDSRSSQSPYEQYF
DNA: TGTGCCACCAGTGATTCCCGATCCTCCCAAAGTCCCTACGAGCAGTACTTC

D: -
size: few
J: TRBJ2-2
V: TRBV9
CDR3: CASSVNLQRPNTGELFF
DNA: TGTGCCAGCAGCGTAAATCTTCAGAGGCCTAACACCGGGGAGCTGTTTTTT

D: TRBD2
size: -
J: TRBJ2-3
V: TRBV4-1
CDR3: CASSQVRLAGAVDTQYF
DNA: TGCGCCAGCAGCCAAGTCCGACTAGCGGGGGCGGTAGATACGCAGTATTTT

D: -
size: -
J: TRBJ2-3
V: TRBV18
CDR3: CASSSESPDTQYF
DNA: TGTGCCAGCTCCTCAGAGTCCCCAGATACGCAGTATTTT

D: -
size: few
J: TRBJ2-1
V: TRBV29-1
CDR3: CSEERTNSYNEQFF
DNA: TGCAGCGAAGAGCGGACTAACTCCTACAATGAGCAGTTCTTC

D: TRBD2
size: -
J: TRBJ2-7
V: TRBV5-1
CDR3: CASSSWTQRDSYEQYF
DNA: TGCGCCAGCAGCTCGTGGACCCAGCGGGACTCCTACGAGCAGTACTTC

D: TRBD2
size: few
J: TRBJ2-3
V: TRBV28
CDR3: CASSHLRGDISFGADTQYF
DNA: TGTGCCAGCAGCCACCTCCGGGGGGATATCAGTTTCGGGGCAGATACGCAGTATTTT

D: -
size: few
J: TRBJ1-4
V: TRBV7-6
CDR3: CASSWSERGEKLFF
DNA: TGTGCCAGCAGCTGGTCTGAAAGGGGGGAAAAACTGTTTTTT

D: -
size: -
J: TRBJ2-1
V: TRBV28
CDR3: CASISHERFGYNEQFF
DNA: TGTGCCAGCATCTCCCACGAGCGCTTCGGATACAATGAGCAGTTCTTC

D: -
size: -
J: TRBJ2-1
V: TRBV19
CDR3: CASSIQGETYNEQFF
DNA: TGTGCCAGTAGTATACAGGGAGAGACTTACAATGAGCAGTTCTTC

D: -
size: few
J: TRBJ2-3
V: TRBV5-6
CDR3: CASSLLLWGRGTDTQYF
DNA: TGTGCCAGCAGCTTGCTTCTATGGGGTAGAGGAACAGATACGCAGTATTTT

D: -
size: -
J: TRBJ1-2
V: TRBV5-5
CDR3: CASSSRDIDYGYTF
DNA: TGTGCCAGCAGCTCCCGGGACATAGACTATGGCTACACCTTC

D: TRBD1
size: -
J: TRBJ2-1
V: TRBV15
CDR3: CATSREQGNEQFF
DNA: TGTGCCACCAGCAGAGAACAGGGGAATGAGCAGTTCTTC

D: TRBD1
size: few
J: TRBJ1-1
V: TRBV25-1
CDR3: CASSEWGDSAAFAEAFF
DNA: TGTGCCAGCAGTGAATGGGGGGACAGCGCGGCCTTCGCTGAAGCTTTCTTT

D: -
size: few
J: TRBJ2-1
V: TRBV5-6
CDR3: CASSIGVAANNEQFF
DNA: TGTGCCAGCAGCATTGGGGTAGCGGCTAACAATGAGCAGTTCTTC

D: -
size: many
J: TRBJ2-1
V: TRBV24-1
CDR3: CATSDTDFDSYNEQFF
DNA: TGTGCCACCAGTGACACGGACTTCGACTCCTACAATGAGCAGTTCTTC

D: -
size: -
J: TRBJ2-3
V: TRBV7-2
CDR3: CASSLAGRRSDTQYF
DNA: TGTGCCAGCAGCTTGGCTGGCCGGCGCTCGGATACGCAGTATTTT

D: -
size: many
J: TRBJ2-2
V: TRBV20-1
CDR3: CSATEVDTGELFF
DNA: TGCAGTGCTACAGAGGTTGACACCGGGGAGCTGTTTTTT

D: TRBD1
size: -
J: TRBJ1-5
V: TRBV4-1
CDR3: CASSQDIGTGVTQPQHF
DNA: TGCGCCAGCAGCCAAGATATCGGGACAGGGGTTACGCAGCCCCAGCATTTT

D: -
size: -
J: TRBJ2-1
V: TRBV14
CDR3: CASRDLGSDEQFF
DNA: TGTGCCAGCAGGGACCTAGGGAGTGATGAGCAGTTCTTC

D: TRBD2
size: many
J: TRBJ2-3
V: TRBV5-1
CDR3: CASRQGLAGTDTQYF
DNA: TGCGCCAGCAGGCAAGGACTAGCGGGCACAGATACGCAGTATTTT

D: -
size: -
J: TRBJ2-7
V: TRBV9
CDR3: CASSQSNDRSSYEQYF
DNA: TGTGCCAGCTCCCAATCGAACGACCGAAGCTCCTACGAGCAGTACTTC

D: -
size: many
J: TRBJ2-7
V: TRBV4-1
CDR3: CASSQDRSSYEQYF
DNA: TGCGCCAGCAGTCAAGACAGAAGCTCCTACGAGCAGTACTTC

D: -
size: few
J: TRBJ2-2
V: TRBV9
CDR3: CASSVARADTGELFF
DNA: TGTGCCAGCAGCGTAGCAAGAGCCGACACCGGGGAGCTGTTTTTT

D: TRBD2
size: -
J: TRBJ2-5
V: TRBV28
CDR3: CASSLGLAALEQETQYF
DNA: TGTGCCAGCAGTTTGGGACTAGCGGCCCTCGAACAAGAGACCCAGTACTTC

D: -
size: few
J: TRBJ2-7
V: TRBV9
CDR3: CASSLGTGTAKSSEQYF
DNA: TGTGCCAGCAGCCTGGGGACCGGGACGGCAAAAAGCAGCGAGCAGTACTTC

D: -
size: -
J: TRBJ1-1
V: TRBV16
CDR3: CASSRPGAEAFF
DNA: TGTGCCAGCAGCCGACCGGGAGCTGAAGCTTTCTTT

D: TRBD1
size: -
J: TRBJ1-1
V: TRBV7-9
CDR3: CASSPPRGQGLNTEAFF
DNA: TGTGCCAGCAGTCCCCCTCGCGGACAGGGATTGAACACTGAAGCTTTCTTT

D: TRBD2
size: -
J: TRBJ2-3
V: TRBV9
CDR3: CASSVWGAGSTDTQYF
DNA: TGTGCCAGCAGCGTCTGGGGAGCGGGAAGCACAGATACGCAGTATTTT

D: -
size: -
J: TRBJ1-2
V: TRBV14
CDR3: CASSPVGRNYGYTF
DNA: TGTGCCAGCAGCCCGGTGGGCCGTAACTATGGCTACACCTTC

D: -
size: many
J: TRBJ2-2
V: TRBV24-1
CDR3: CATEDAGYTGELFF
DNA: TGTGCCACCGAAGACGCGGGCTATACCGGGGAGCTGTTTTTT

D: -
size: few
J: TRBJ1-1
V: TRBV5-1
CDR3: CASSLRGAGPEAFF
DNA: TGCGCCAGCAGCTTACGGGGGGCAGGACCTGAAGCTTTCTTT

D: TRBD2
size: few
J: TRBJ2-4
V: TRBV3-1
CDR3: CASSPRLAGGRRAKNIQYF
DNA: TGTGCCAGCAGCCCCCGACTAGCGGGGGGGCGACGGGCCAAAAACATTCAGTACTTC

D: -
size: few
J: TRBJ2-1
V: TRBV7-9
CDR3: CASIPLGPTTGNEQFF
DNA: TGTGCCAGCATCCCCCTGGGACCCACGACCGGCAATGAGCAGTTCTTC

D: -
size: -
J: TRBJ2-3
V: TRBV11-2
CDR3: CASSPPSQGDTQYF
DNA: TGTGCCAGCAGCCCCCCTTCACAGGGAGATACGCAGTATTTT

D: -
size: -
J: TRBJ2-2
V: TRBV15
CDR3: CATKSPPQGQGDLDTGELFF
DNA: TGTGCCACCAAGAGTCCCCCGCAGGGGCAGGGTGATTTGGACACCGGGGAGCTGTTTTTT

D: -
size: few
J: TRBJ1-2
V: TRBV4-1
CDR3: CASRRQVLRYYGYTF
DNA: TGCGCCAGCAGACGGCAGGTCCTGCGGTACTATGGCTACACCTTC

D: -
size: -
J: TRBJ1-1
V: TRBV7-9
CDR3: CASSLVQGQRTEAFF
DNA: TGTGCCAGCAGCTTAGTGCAGGGACAACGCACTGAAGCTTTCTTT

D: TRBD2
size: -
J: TRBJ2-5
V: TRBV27
CDR3: CASSSIAGAGETQYF
DNA: TGTGCCAGCAGTTCAATAGCGGGAGCGGGGGAGACCCAGTACTTC

D: TRBD1
size: many
J: TRBJ1-2
V: TRBV6-1
CDR3: CASNRQGGSNYGYTF
DNA: TGTGCCAGCAACCGACAGGGAGGTTCTAACTATGGCTACACCTTC

D: -
size: -
J: TRBJ2-1
V: TRBV20-1
CDR3: CSVLVLEQFF
DNA: TGCAGTGTTCTTGTTCTTGAGCAGTTCTTC

D: -
size: few
J: TRBJ2-6
V: TRBV27
CDR3: CASSAGANVLTF
DNA: TGTGCCAGCAGTGCTGGGGCCAACGTCCTGACTTTC